The present entry profiles one T cell receptor (beta chain) with its context. Repertoires were generated with immunoSEQ multiplex PCR, while TCRdb's copy carries only in-frame clones and drops some. The data contain 70,000 to 95,000 clones, more than 75% of them seen just once; the ten biggest clones take up 20%. The CDR3 sequence is 14 residues long. Germline-derived CDR1 and CDR2 are SEHNR and FQNEAQ (reference sequence). V shed 5 bases and J 6 bases; nucleotides not matched to a gene: 5. The data belong to a study of control samples from healthy donors and cancer patients. This chain joins TRBV7-9 and TRBJ1-2; 11 bases agree with TRBD1. The TCR sequence derives from a man aged 45-65 years in good health. The sample comprised blood. The CDR3 DNA reads TGTGCCAGCAGCCCTGGACAGGGGGCGAATGGCTACACCTTC. Encoded protein: CASSPGQGANGYTF.